This record covers a single T cell receptor beta chain. Cohort 3 recovery required two negative PCRs, clearance, or symptom resolution. CDR1 is SGHRS and CDR2 is YFSETQ in the germline V gene. The CDR3 sequence is 15 residues long. V was cut by 0 bases and J by 7 bases, with 14 bases left in between. In the original analysis: Estimation of nucleated cell counts relied on the amplification of reference gene primers. The method was immunoSEQ multiplex PCR; TCRdb's version includes in-frame clones alone and lacks a portion of them. D and trimming come from the DNA, and the V and J calls and clone size come from that table. Found here are a few hundred thousand clones, about 90% of them singletons; the top ten hold 1.2%. The entry originates in a study of blood T cell repertoires in COVID-19. Study-wide context: Collection of acute and convalescent COVID-19 samples took place in the United States, Italy and Spain. From T cells, B-cell-depleted T cells, or PBMCs came the material, which was cDNA or gDNA.

The receptor was isolated from a man aged 30 to 39 who had recovered from COVID-19. This chain uses TRBV5-1 with TRBJ1-5, with a possible D match to TRBD1 (6 bases). The sequencing input was PBMCs or T cells enriched from blood (not recorded which). This chain's CDR3 is CASSLEGGDNQPQHF. The CDR3 DNA reads TGCGCCAGCAGCTTGGAAGGGGGAGACAACCAGCCCCAGCATTTT.